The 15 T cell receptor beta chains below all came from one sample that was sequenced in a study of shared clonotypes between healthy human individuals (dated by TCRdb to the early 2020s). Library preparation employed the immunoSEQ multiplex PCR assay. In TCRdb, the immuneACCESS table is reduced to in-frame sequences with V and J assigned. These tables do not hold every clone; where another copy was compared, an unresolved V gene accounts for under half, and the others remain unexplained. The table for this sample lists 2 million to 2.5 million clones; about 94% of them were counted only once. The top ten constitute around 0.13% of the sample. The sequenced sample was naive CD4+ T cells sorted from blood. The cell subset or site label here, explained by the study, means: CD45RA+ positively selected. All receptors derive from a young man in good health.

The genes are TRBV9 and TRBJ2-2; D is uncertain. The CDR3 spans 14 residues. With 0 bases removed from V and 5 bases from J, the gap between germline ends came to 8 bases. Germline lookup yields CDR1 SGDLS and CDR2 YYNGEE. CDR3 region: CASSVDVTTGELFF. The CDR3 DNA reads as TGTGCCAGCAGCGTAGACGTAACTACCGGGGAGCTGTTTTTT.

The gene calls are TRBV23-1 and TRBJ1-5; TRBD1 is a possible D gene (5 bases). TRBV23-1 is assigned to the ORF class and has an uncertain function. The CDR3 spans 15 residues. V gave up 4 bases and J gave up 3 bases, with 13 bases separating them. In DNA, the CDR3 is TGCGCCAGCAGTCCTTGGACACGAGTCAATCAGCCCCAGCATTTT. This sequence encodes CASSPWTRVNQPQHF.

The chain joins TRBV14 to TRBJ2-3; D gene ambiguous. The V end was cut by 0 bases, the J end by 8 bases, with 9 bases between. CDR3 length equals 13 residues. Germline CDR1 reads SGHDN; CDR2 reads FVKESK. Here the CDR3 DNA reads TGTGCCAGCAGCCAAGAATTGGTACTTACGCAGTATTTT. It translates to CASSQELVLTQYF.

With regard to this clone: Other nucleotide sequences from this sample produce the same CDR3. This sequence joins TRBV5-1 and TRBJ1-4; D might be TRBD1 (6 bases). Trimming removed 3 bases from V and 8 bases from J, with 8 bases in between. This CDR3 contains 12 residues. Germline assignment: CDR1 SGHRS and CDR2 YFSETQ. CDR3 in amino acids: CASSSQGEKLFF. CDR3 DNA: TGCGCCAGCAGCTCTCAGGGGGAAAAACTGTTTTTT.

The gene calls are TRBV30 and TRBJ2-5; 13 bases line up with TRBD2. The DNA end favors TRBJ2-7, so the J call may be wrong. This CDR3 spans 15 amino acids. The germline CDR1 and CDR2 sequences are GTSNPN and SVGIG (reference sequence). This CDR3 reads CAWSKSGLAGLEQYF. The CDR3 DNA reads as TGTGCCTGGAGTAAATCGGGACTAGCGGGACTCGAGCAGTACTTC.

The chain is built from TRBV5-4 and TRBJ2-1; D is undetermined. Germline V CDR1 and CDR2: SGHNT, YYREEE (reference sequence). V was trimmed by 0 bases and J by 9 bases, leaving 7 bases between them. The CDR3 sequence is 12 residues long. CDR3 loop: CASSLGDREQFF. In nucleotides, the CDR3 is TGTGCCAGCAGCTTGGGAGATCGTGAGCAGTTCTTC.

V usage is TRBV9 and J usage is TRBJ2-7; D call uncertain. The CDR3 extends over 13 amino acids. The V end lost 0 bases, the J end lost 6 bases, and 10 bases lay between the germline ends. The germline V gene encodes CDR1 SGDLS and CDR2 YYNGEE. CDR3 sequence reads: CASSVDHVGEQYF. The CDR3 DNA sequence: TGTGCCAGCAGCGTAGATCACGTGGGCGAGCAGTACTTC.

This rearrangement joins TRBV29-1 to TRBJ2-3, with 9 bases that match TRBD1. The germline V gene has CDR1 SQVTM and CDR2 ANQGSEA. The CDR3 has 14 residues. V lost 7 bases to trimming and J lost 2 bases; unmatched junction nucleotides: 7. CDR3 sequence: CSGRTGAATDTQYF. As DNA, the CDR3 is TGCAGCGGACGGACAGGGGCCGCCACAGATACGCAGTATTTT.

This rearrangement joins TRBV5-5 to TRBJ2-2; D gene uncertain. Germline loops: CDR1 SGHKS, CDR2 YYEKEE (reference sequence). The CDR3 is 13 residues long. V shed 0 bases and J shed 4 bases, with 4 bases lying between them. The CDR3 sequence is CASSLGLTGELFF. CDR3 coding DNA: TGTGCCAGCAGCTTGGGCCTCACCGGGGAGCTGTTTTTT.

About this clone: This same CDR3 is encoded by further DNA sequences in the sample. CDR3 DNA: TGTGCCAGCAGCCTCACAGGGGGCACTGAAGCTTTCTTT. Residues: CASSLTGGTEAFF. V gene TRBV14 combines with J gene TRBJ1-1, with 8 bases matching TRBD1. With 4 bases clipped from V and 4 bases from J, the junction kept 2 bases outside the gene matches. Germline V gene sequence: CDR1 SGHDN, CDR2 FVKESK. This CDR3 comprises 13 residues.

The CDR3 DNA is TGCGCCAGCAGCTTGGTATATTCCTCCTACGAGCAGTACTTC. Its protein is CASSLVYSSYEQYF. V usage is TRBV5-1 and J usage is TRBJ2-7; D is ambiguous. This CDR3 has 14 amino acids. The germline CDR1 and CDR2 sequences are SGHRS and YFSETQ. V was cut by 0 bases and J by 0 bases, with 7 bases left in between.

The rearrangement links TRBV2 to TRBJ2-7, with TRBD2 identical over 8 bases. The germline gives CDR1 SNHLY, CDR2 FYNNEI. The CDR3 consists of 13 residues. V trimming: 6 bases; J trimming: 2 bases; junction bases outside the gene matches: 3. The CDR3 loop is CASSDSGAYEQYF. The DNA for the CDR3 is TGTGCCAGCAGCGATAGCGGGGCCTACGAGCAGTACTTC.

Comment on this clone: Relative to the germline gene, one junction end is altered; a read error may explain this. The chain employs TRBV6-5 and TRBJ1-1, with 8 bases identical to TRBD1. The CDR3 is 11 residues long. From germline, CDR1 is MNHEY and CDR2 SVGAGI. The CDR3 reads CASSPGQGNVF. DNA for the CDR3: TGTGCCAGCAGCCCAGGACAGGGTAATGTGTTT.

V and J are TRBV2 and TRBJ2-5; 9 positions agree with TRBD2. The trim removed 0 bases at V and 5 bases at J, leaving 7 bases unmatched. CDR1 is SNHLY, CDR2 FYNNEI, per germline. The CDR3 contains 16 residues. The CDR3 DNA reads TGTGCCAGCAGTGAAGCGAGGGCGGGGGGGAGCGAGACCCAGTACTTC. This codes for CASSEARAGGSETQYF.

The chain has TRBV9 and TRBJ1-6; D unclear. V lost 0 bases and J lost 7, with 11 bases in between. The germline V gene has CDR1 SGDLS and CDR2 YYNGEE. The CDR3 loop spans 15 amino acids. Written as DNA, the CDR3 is TGTGCCAGCAGCGTAGGGTGGGGTGTAAATTCACCCCTCCACTTT. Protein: CASSVGWGVNSPLHF.